In this sample, the clone carrying this T cell receptor beta chain turned up a few times. Its antigen is unknown. One end of the junction does not line up with germline, which may come from a read error. The CDR3 length is 16 residues. From germline, CDR1 is MNHNS and CDR2 SASEGT. The study co-extracted DNA and RNA from 20-30 mg of unsorted bulk tissue. Chronic HBV infection was present, with no prior treatment. Whichever tumor sample was examined, it had over 90% viable tumor cells. TCR beta cDNA was prepared out of around 460 ng total RNA by means of a constant-region primer. Libraries covering TCR beta were generated through three nested multiplex PCR rounds (using a slightly modified ARM-PCR). It was with TRBV1-TRBV30 forward primers and a C-beta reverse primer that the first two PCR rounds were run, at approximately 10 cycles each. TCRdb redid the calling of the multiplex PCR reads with MiXCR, one entry per CDR3 protein. This sample yields 45,000 or so distinct CDR3 sequences, of which around 66% are seen a single time; roughly 19% belongs to the top ten.

This entry comes from a study of tumor-infiltrating lymphocytes in primary liver carcinoma. Study-level points and caveats: Tumor-adjacent and tumor-blood pairs overlapped less than tumor region pairs did. Among top clones, only about 8-25% appeared in all five tumor regions.

The chain couples TRBV6-1 to TRBJ2-6; D is possibly TRBD1 (6 bases). Material: liver tumor tissue from sampling region 2. The sample's subset: tumor region T2, inferior pole. This clonotype originated in a man in his forties with primary liver carcinoma and hepatitis B virus infection. CDR3 coding DNA: TGTGCCGGTACCGGGACAAGGGGTGATGGGGCCAACGCCCTGACTTTC. This gives the protein CAGTGTRGDGANALTF.